This entry concerns a single T cell receptor beta chain. The antigen remains unidentified. These data are taken from a study of somatic mutations in cytotoxic T cells in rheumatoid arthritis. Positive magnetic bead selection was used to isolate CD4+ and CD8+ cells; purity was checked by flow cytometry. V dropped 3 bases and J dropped 1; count of bases not matched to a gene: 9. CDR3 length: 16 amino acids. Germline V lookup: CDR1 SGDLS, CDR2 YYNGEE. The table came from immunoSEQ multiplex PCR; TCRdb's copy has only in-frame clones and leaves some out. The sample yields tens of thousands of clones, roughly four fifths seen once. Overall study findings and caveats: About an eighth of the roughly 65 patients had a largest CD8+ clone above 20% of CD8+ cells.

Sequencing was carried out using CD8+ T cells sorted from blood. The rearrangement uses TRBV9 and TRBJ2-7, with TRBD2 matching over 8 bases. This sequence was found in a man aged 40-49 years in good health. The CDR3 nucleotides read TGTGCCAGCAGCGAGCCCGCCAGCGGGAGTTCCTACGAGCAGTACTTC. Protein: CASSEPASGSSYEQYF. Complete variable domain (other parts from reference TRBV9 and TRBJ2-7): DSGVTQTPKHLITATGQRVTLRCSPRSGDLSVYWYQQSLDQGLQFLIQYYNGEERAKGNILERFSAQQFPDLHSELNLSSLELGDSALYFCASSEPASGSSYEQYFGPGTRLTVT.